Shown below are 25 T cell receptor beta chains from a single sample sequenced in a study of CD8 T cells in ankylosing spondylitis. TCRdb re-analysed the 5' RACE reads in MiXCR, keeping a single row per CDR3 protein. The sample lists about 250,000 distinct CDR3 sequences, 8% to 9% occurring once. The sequencing sample was made of blood, either unsorted or a sorted T cell fraction (not recorded which). Receptor source: a female donor with ankylosing spondylitis or in good health (not recorded which).

This clonotype came up many times. The chain recombines TRBV21-1 with TRBJ2-7; the table's D call, TRBD1, was not checked against the DNA. TRBV21-1 counts as a pseudogene. The length of the CDR3 is 14 residues. CDR3 nucleotide sequence: TGTGCCAGCAGCACCCTGGACCGAAGCGACGAGCAGTACTTC. Translation: CASSTLDRSDEQYF.

V is TRBV7-2 and J is TRBJ1-3; D unclear. The V end was cut by 6 bases, the J end by 0 bases, with 12 bases between. The CDR3 length is 15 residues. Looked up from germline, CDR1 is SGHTA and CDR2 is FQGNSA. The CDR3 loop reads CASSFSVDSGNTIYF. Here the CDR3 DNA reads TGTGCCAGCAGTTTCAGTGTTGACTCTGGAAACACCATATATTTT.

This clonotype was seen only a few times. The chain combines TRBV5-1 with TRBJ2-7; 8 bases map to TRBD1. The junction had 14 bases not matched to a gene; V was cut back by 4 bases and J by 5 bases. CDR3 length: 16 residues. Germline V gene data show CDR1 as SGHRS and CDR2 as YFSETQ. The CDR3 DNA sequence: TGCGCCAGCAGCACGGACAGGGCCGGGAGTGGCGACGAGCAGTACTTC. It yields the protein CASSTDRAGSGDEQYF.

Comment on this clonotype: A read error is possible here, since a much larger clone lies one base away. CDR3 DNA sequence: TGTGCCAGCAGTTACGGGAGATCTCCGTTCTTC. Translation: CASSYGRSPFF. V usage is TRBV6-2 or TRBV6-3 and J usage is TRBJ2-1; tentatively, D is TRBD2 (5 bases). Trimming pared 2 bases from V and 15 bases from J, leaving 11 bases between. The CDR3 runs 11 residues. Germline V lookup: CDR1 MNHEY, CDR2 SVGEGT.

This clonotype was counted at least ten times. This sequence joins TRBV9 and TRBJ2-1; no definite D call. This CDR3 region has 11 residues. Between the trimmed V and J ends, which lost 3 bases and 7 bases, there was a span of 5 bases. Germline V gene data show CDR1 as SGDLS and CDR2 as YYNGEE. In DNA form, the CDR3 reads TGTGCCAGCAGCGCCCCGAATGAGCAGTTCTTC. The encoded protein is CASSAPNEQFF.

This clonotype showed up many times. V usage is TRBV6-2 or TRBV6-3 and J usage is TRBJ2-1, with D maybe TRBD1 (6 bases). CDR3 length: 15 amino acids. CDR1 and CDR2 (germline): MNHEY, SVGEGT. V lost 4 bases and J 7 bases, leaving 17 bases between the germline ends. The chain's CDR3 is CASSSFRGRNNEQFF. For the CDR3, the DNA is TGTGCCAGCAGTTCCTTCAGGGGTCGGAATAATGAGCAGTTCTTC.

This clonotype was counted at least ten times. This sequence joins TRBV7-2 and TRBJ2-3, with unresolved D. The V end was cut by 2 bases, the J end by 0 bases, with 12 bases between. This CDR3 is built from 16 residues. CDR1 SGHTA and CDR2 FQGNSA come from the germline V gene. The CDR3 spells CASSLNPGISTDTQYF. CDR3 coding DNA: TGTGCCAGCAGCTTAAACCCAGGCATTAGCACAGATACGCAGTATTTT.

This clonotype was found once. Sequence at one end of the junction differs from germline and may be a read error. The chain combines TRBV29-1 with TRBJ1-1; TRBD1 aligns across 8 bases. This CDR3 has 13 amino acids. Germline V gene lookup returns CDR1 SQVTM and CDR2 ANQGSEA. The CDR3: CSGRRGQRTETFF. CDR3 coding DNA: TGCAGCGGGCGCAGGGGGCAACGGACTGAAACTTTCTTT.

This clonotype was found a few times. V is TRBV6-1 and J is TRBJ2-1; D uncertain. V lost 2 bases and J lost 6, with 11 bases in between. The CDR3 contains 14 residues. CDR1 is MNHNS and CDR2 is SASEGT in the germline V gene. CDR3 protein: CASSEIGQTNEQFF. In nucleotides, the CDR3 is TGTGCCAGCAGTGAAATCGGGCAAACCAATGAGCAGTTCTTC.

There are many counts of this clonotype. This chain uses TRBV4-2 with TRBJ2-5, with D perhaps assigned TRBD1 or TRBD2 (5 bases each). V was cut by 1 base and J by 5 bases, with 17 bases left in between. CDR3 length: 16 residues. Germline assignment: CDR1 LGHNA and CDR2 YNFKEQ. For the CDR3, the DNA is TGTGCCAGCAGCCAAGGGCGTGTAGGGGACGGGGAGACCCAGTACTTC. Amino acid sequence: CASSQGRVGDGETQYF.

To note about this clonotype: This may be a read error, as it is one base from a much larger clone. J is TRBJ2-2 and V is TRBV19; D may correspond to TRBD1 or TRBD2 (5 bases each). The CDR3 extends over 12 amino acids. In germline, CDR1 is LNHDA, CDR2 SQIVND (reference sequence). The CDR3 sequence is CASNQGAGEPFF. The CDR3 coding sequence is TGTGCCAGCAACCAGGGTGCCGGGGAGCCGTTTTTT. Variable domain in full (rest from reference TRBV19 and TRBJ2-2): DGGITQSPKYLFRKEGQNVTLSCEQNLNHDAMYWYRQDPGQGLRLIYYSQIVNDFQKGDIAEGYSVSREKKESFPLTVTSAQKNPTAFYLCASNQGAGEPFFGEGSRLTVL.

Ten or more counts support this clonotype. The chain employs TRBV29-1 and TRBJ2-4, with D hard to call. The ends were cut back, 6 bases at V and 7 bases at J, with 10 bases in the middle. CDR3 length: 11 residues. Germline V lookup: CDR1 SQVTM, CDR2 ANQGSEA. CDR3 nucleotides: TGCAGCGTACTGGTTGGGAACATTCAGTACTTC. Translated: CSVLVGNIQYF. The variable domain in full, completed from reference TRBV29-1 and TRBJ2-4, reads SAVISQKPSRDICQRGTSLTIQCQVDSQVTMMFWYRQQPGQSLTLIATANQGSEATYESGFVIDKFPISRPNLTFSTLTVSNMSPEDSSIYLCSVLVGNIQYFGAGTRLSVL.

The chain has TRBV11-2 and TRBJ1-1; tentatively, D is TRBD1 (5 bases). CDR1 is SGHAT, CDR2 FQNNGV, per germline. The CDR3 is made up of 17 amino acids. V was shortened by 0 bases and J by 0 bases, with 14 bases between the two germline ends. CDR3 protein: CASSLEGEGTMNTEAFF. CDR3 sequence (DNA): TGTGCCAGCAGCTTAGAAGGGGAGGGGACCATGAACACTGAAGCTTTCTTT. Supplemented by reference TRBV11-2 and TRBJ1-1, the full variable domain reads EAGVAQSPRYKIIEKRQSVAFWCNPISGHATLYWYQQILGQGPKLLIQFQNNGVVDDSQLPKDRFSAERLKGVDSTLKIQPAKLEDSAVYLCASSLEGEGTMNTEAFFGQGTRLTVV.

This clonotype was counted ten times or more. V and J are TRBV20-1 and TRBJ2-1; D may be TRBD2 (6 bases). The germline V gene encodes CDR1 DFQATT and CDR2 SNEGSKA (reference sequence). V lost 3 bases, J lost 9 bases, and 15 bases lay in between. This CDR3 has 13 amino acids. The CDR3 reads CSASRLVPGEQFF. The CDR3 nucleotides are TGCAGTGCTAGCAGACTAGTTCCCGGTGAGCAGTTCTTC.

CDR3 in DNA: TGTGCCAGCAGGTCAGGGACTTACGAGCAGTACTTC. Translated, it gives CASRSGTYEQYF. The V and J genes are TRBV12-3 or TRBV12-4 and TRBJ2-7, with a weak D call TRBD2 (6 bases). This CDR3 comprises 12 residues. The V and J ends lost 6 bases and 4 bases respectively, with 10 bases between them.

This clonotype occurred many times. The V call is TRBV20-1, the J call TRBJ1-6; perhaps TRBD1 as D (5 bases). The germline CDR1 and CDR2 sequences are DFQATT and SNEGSKA (reference sequence). This CDR3 region has 14 residues. The germline V and J ends were trimmed by 0 bases and 10 bases, with 13 bases remaining between them. CDR3 residues: CSARDFKGSSPLHF. As DNA, the CDR3 is TGCAGTGCTAGAGATTTTAAGGGGAGCTCACCCCTCCACTTT.

Many counts were recorded for this clonotype. The V gene is TRBV7-2, the J gene TRBJ1-1, with unresolved D. V lost 1 base to trimming and J lost 1 base, with 10 bases between them. The CDR3 length is 15 residues. CDR1 and CDR2 (germline): SGHTA, FQGNSA. CDR3 coding DNA: TGTGCCAGCAGCTTAGGATGGGCCAGGAACACTGAAGCTTTCTTT. It encodes CASSLGWARNTEAFF.

This clonotype was observed many times. For the CDR3, the DNA is TGTGCCAGCAGGGGGCTTAGCAGGGATGAGCAGTTCTTC. This sequence encodes CASRGLSRDEQFF. This sequence joins TRBV6-2 or TRBV6-3 and TRBJ2-1, with D possibly TRBD1 on 5 matching bases. CDR1 is MNHEY and CDR2 is SVGEGT in the germline V gene. The CDR3 spans 13 residues. V was pared by 6 bases and J by 8 bases, with 14 bases between.

This clonotype was seen at least ten times. The rearrangement uses TRBV7-9 and TRBJ2-5; a weak D match, TRBD1 (5 bases). This CDR3 region has 14 residues. V lost 1 base and J 3 bases, leaving 9 bases between the germline ends. Germline lookup yields CDR1 SEHNR and CDR2 FQNEAQ (reference sequence). CDR3 protein: CASSLGPGKETQYF. In DNA, the CDR3 is TGTGCCAGCAGCTTAGGGCCAGGGAAAGAGACCCAGTACTTC. Using reference TRBV7-9 and TRBJ2-5 for the parts outside the CDR3, the full variable domain is DTGVSQNPRHKITKRGQNVTFRCDPISEHNRLYWYRQTLGQGPEFLTYFQNEAQLEKSRLLSDRFSAERPKGSFSTLEIQRTEQGDSAMYLCASSLGPGKETQYFGPGTRLLVL.

This clonotype was counted at least ten times. The chain is built from TRBV11-2 and TRBJ2-2; 7 nucleotides agree with TRBD2. Germline V gives CDR1 SGHAT, CDR2 FQNNGV. Losses at the gene ends were 1 base for V and 0 bases for J; bases not matched to a gene: 11. There are 19 residues in the CDR3. CDR3 bases: TGTGCCAGCAGCTTAGGTGGGCTAGCGGCTTACGCGAACACCGGGGAGCTGTTTTTT. This translates into CASSLGGLAAYANTGELFF.

This clonotype was counted ten times or more. This rearrangement joins TRBV28 to TRBJ1-1; D is ambiguous. CDR1 is MDHEN and CDR2 is SYDVKM in the germline V gene. The V end was cut by 3 bases, the J end by 3 bases, with 2 bases between. The length of the CDR3 is 11 residues. The CDR3 region has the DNA TGTGCCAGCAGTTTCCACACTGAAGCTTTCTTT. Amino acid sequence: CASSFHTEAFF. Filled out from reference TRBV28 and TRBJ1-1, the complete variable domain reads DVKVTQSSRYLVKRTGEKVFLECVQDMDHENMFWYRQDPGLGLRLIYFSYDVKMKEKGDIPEGYSVSREKKERFSLILESASTNQTSMYLCASSFHTEAFFGQGTRLTVV.

This clonotype was seen ten or more times. V is TRBV30 and J is TRBJ1-2; TRBD1 matches at 7 bases. The V and J ends lost 2 bases and 5 bases, in that order; junction bases with no gene match: 5. CDR1 GTSNPN and CDR2 SVGIG come from the germline V gene (reference sequence). The CDR3 sequence is 13 residues long. The CDR3 coding sequence is TGTGCCTGGAGTCCCCCGACAGGGTATGGCTACACCTTC. Protein sequence: CAWSPPTGYGYTF.

This clonotype was counted at least ten times. The rearrangement joins TRBV5-6 to TRBJ1-6; D is possibly TRBD1 (5 bases). Trimming left V 4 bases short and J 7 bases short, with 12 bases between. The germline gives CDR1 SGHDT, CDR2 YYEEEE. CDR3 length equals 14 residues. This CDR3 reads CASSPGGVNSPLHF. CDR3 bases: TGTGCCAGCAGCCCGGGGGGGGTAAATTCACCCCTCCACTTT.

This clonotype was counted ten times or more. J is TRBJ2-1 and V is TRBV20-1; 11 positions match TRBD2. The germline CDR1 and CDR2 sequences are DFQATT and SNEGSKA (reference sequence). This CDR3 contains 15 residues. V shed 3 bases and J 10 bases; nucleotides not matched to a gene: 11. In DNA form, the CDR3 reads TGCAGTGCTAGGCGGACTAGCGGGTTCAGACAAGAGCAGTTCTTC. Translated: CSARRTSGFRQEQFF.

Many counts were recorded for this clonotype. The rearrangement links TRBV19 to TRBJ2-1; 9 bases match TRBD1. The V gene end was trimmed by 7 bases and the J gene end by 4 bases; junction bases not matched to a gene: 8. Germline loops: CDR1 LNHDA, CDR2 SQIVND (reference sequence). This CDR3 comprises 15 residues. The chain's CDR3 is CASKTAGQGYNEQFF. The CDR3 DNA is TGTGCCAGTAAGACAGCGGGACAGGGATACAATGAGCAGTTCTTC. Using reference TRBV19 and TRBJ2-1 for the parts outside the CDR3, the full variable domain is DGGITQSPKYLFRKEGQNVTLSCEQNLNHDAMYWYRQDPGQGLRLIYYSQIVNDFQKGDIAEGYSVSREKKESFPLTVTSAQKNPTAFYLCASKTAGQGYNEQFFGPGTRLTVL.